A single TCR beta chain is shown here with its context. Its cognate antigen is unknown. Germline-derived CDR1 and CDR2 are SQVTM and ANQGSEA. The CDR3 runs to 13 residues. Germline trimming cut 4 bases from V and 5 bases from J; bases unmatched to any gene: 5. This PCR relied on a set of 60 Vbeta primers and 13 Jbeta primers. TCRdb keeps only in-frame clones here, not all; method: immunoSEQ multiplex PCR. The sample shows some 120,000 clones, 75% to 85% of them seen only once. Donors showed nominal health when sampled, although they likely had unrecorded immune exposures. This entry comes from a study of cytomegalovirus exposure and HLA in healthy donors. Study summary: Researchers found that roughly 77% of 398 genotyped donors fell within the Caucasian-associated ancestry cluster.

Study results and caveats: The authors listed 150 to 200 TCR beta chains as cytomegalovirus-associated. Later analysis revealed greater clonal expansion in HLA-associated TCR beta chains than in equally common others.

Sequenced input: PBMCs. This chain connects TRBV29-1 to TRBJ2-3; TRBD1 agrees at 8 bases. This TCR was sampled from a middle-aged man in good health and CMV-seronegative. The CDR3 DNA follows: TGCAGCGTTGGCAGGGGGCAGGGAGATACGCAGTATTTT. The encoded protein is CSVGRGQGDTQYF.